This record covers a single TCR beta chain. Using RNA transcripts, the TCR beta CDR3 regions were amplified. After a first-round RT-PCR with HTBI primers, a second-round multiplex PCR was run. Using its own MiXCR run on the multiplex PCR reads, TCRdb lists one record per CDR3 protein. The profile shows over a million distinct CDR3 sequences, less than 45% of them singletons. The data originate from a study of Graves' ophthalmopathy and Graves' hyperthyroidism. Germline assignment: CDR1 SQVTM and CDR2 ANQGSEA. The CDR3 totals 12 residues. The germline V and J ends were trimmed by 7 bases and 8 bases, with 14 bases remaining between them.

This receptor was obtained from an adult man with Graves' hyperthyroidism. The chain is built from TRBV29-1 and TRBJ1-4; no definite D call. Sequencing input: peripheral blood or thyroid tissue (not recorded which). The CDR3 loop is CSARPIMEKLFF. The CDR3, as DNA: TGCAGCGCTCGCCCAATCATGGAAAAACTGTTTTTT.